The entry below gives a single TCR beta chain sequence along with its context. The target antigen is unknown. The sample comes from a study of OX40 agonist ivuxolimab in advanced cancers. The overall study: All patients had ivuxolimab intravenously every 2 weeks at 0.01 to 10 mg/kg. Overall study findings and caveats: CD4+ and CD8+ T cells in blood underwent clonal expansion by week 6 at 0.1 to 3.0 mg/kg.

TCRdb keeps only in-frame clones here, not all; method: immunoSEQ multiplex PCR. This table has tens of thousands of clones, about nine tenths appearing once. Samples were taken at baseline and on day 1 of cycles 4 and 7. The CDR3 is made up of 16 amino acids. Deletions cut 1 base from V and 5 bases from J, with 17 bases between. The germline V gene encodes CDR1 LGHNT and CDR2 FRNRAP. The starting material was CD4+ or CD8+ T cells sorted from blood, obtained in a trial of the OX40 agonist ivuxolimab. The chain couples TRBV12-5 to TRBJ2-5, with D unclear. The TCR comes from an adult with an advanced solid tumor such as melanoma, head and neck, liver or kidney cancer. The CDR3 reads CASGLGTLDRWETQYF. CDR3 coding DNA: TGTGCTAGTGGTTTGGGTACATTGGACCGGTGGGAGACCCAGTACTTC.